Below, 11 T cell receptor beta chains from the same sample are listed, as sequenced in a study of cytomegalovirus exposure and HLA in healthy donors. Repertoires were generated with immunoSEQ multiplex PCR, while TCRdb's copy carries only in-frame clones and drops some. The sample lists 150,000 to 200,000 clones; 85% were seen once. The sequencing sample was made of PBMCs. The origin of the receptors is a man aged 18 to 30 in good health and CMV-seropositive.

This sequence joins TRBV4-1 and TRBJ2-3; TRBD2 matches 10 bases. The CDR3 is 18 residues long. The germline V gene encodes CDR1 MGHRA and CDR2 YSYEKL. Trimming cost V 2 bases and J 2 bases; bases outside gene matches: 10. The CDR3, as DNA: TGCGCCAGCAGCCAACAACTTCCACTAGCGGGGAACACAGATACGCAGTATTTT. This encodes CASSQQLPLAGNTDTQYF.

V and J are TRBV4-1 and TRBJ2-1, with TRBD2 matching over 10 bases. Germline loops: CDR1 MGHRA, CDR2 YSYEKL. This CDR3 region has 15 residues. J was trimmed by 7 bases and V by 8 bases; bases with no gene match: 11. This CDR3 is CASRGPGLARNEQFF. In DNA form, the CDR3 reads TGCGCCAGCCGGGGCCCGGGACTAGCGCGAAATGAGCAGTTCTTC.

The rearrangement links TRBV5-1 to TRBJ1-6; possible D gene TRBD1, 5 bases. The germline V gene encodes CDR1 SGHRS and CDR2 YFSETQ. The CDR3 runs to 15 residues. The V end was cut by 4 bases, the J end by 7 bases, with 15 bases between. CDR3 nucleotide sequence: TGCGCCAGCAGCCCACGTCAGGGTAGGAATTCACCCCTCCACTTT. Protein product: CASSPRQGRNSPLHF.

The V gene is TRBV5-4, the J gene TRBJ2-1; 9 bases are a match to TRBD1. From germline, CDR1 is SGHNT and CDR2 YYREEE (reference sequence). Trimming removed 4 bases from V and 4 bases from J; junction bases left unmatched: 9. The CDR3 is 16 amino acids. The CDR3 loop reads CASSQPPDRGYNEQFF. In DNA form, the CDR3 reads TGTGCCAGCAGCCAGCCCCCCGACAGGGGGTACAATGAGCAGTTCTTC.

The chain joins TRBV6-6 to TRBJ1-1, with 7 bases lining up with TRBD1. In germline, CDR1 is MNHNY, CDR2 SVGAGI (reference sequence). This CDR3 has 14 residues. After removal of 6 bases from V and 4 bases from J, the junction contained 8 bases not matched to a gene. The CDR3 sequence: CASRHRGRGTEAFF. The CDR3 nucleotides read TGTGCCAGCAGGCACAGGGGAAGGGGCACTGAAGCTTTCTTT.

This chain connects TRBV18 to TRBJ1-1, with 9 bases aligning to TRBD1. Trimming took 2 bases from V and 6 from J; bases not matched to a gene: 10. CDR3 length: 16 amino acids. Germline CDR1 is KGHSH and CDR2 is LQKENI. The CDR3 region is CASSPNWGQGKAEAFF. The CDR3 region has the DNA TGTGCCAGCTCACCAAACTGGGGACAGGGAAAGGCTGAAGCTTTCTTT.

The chain links TRBV7-9 to TRBJ2-7, with a weak D call TRBD1 (5 bases). V was shortened by 1 base and J by 2 bases, with 18 bases between the two germline ends. Germline CDR1 reads SEHNR; CDR2 reads FQNEAQ (reference sequence). This CDR3 is 17 amino acids long. CDR3 coding DNA: TGTGCCAGCAGCTTAGGGGGCGGCGCTGAAGCACCCTACGAGCAGTACTTC. Protein product: CASSLGGGAEAPYEQYF.

CDR3 DNA: TGCGCCAGCAGCCCTAACAGGGGGCGGGACAATGAGCAGTTCTTC. Encoded protein: CASSPNRGRDNEQFF. The chain links TRBV5-1 to TRBJ2-1, with 9 positions matching TRBD1. Germline CDR1 SGHRS, CDR2 YFSETQ. V was pared by 4 bases and J by 5 bases, with 7 bases of the junction left unmatched. The CDR3 sequence is 15 residues long.

This clone was detected only once. V is TRBV9 and J is TRBJ1-1; 7 positions match TRBD1. The CDR3 spans 16 residues. The V gene's germline CDR1 is SGDLS and CDR2 YYNGEE. V was pared by 4 bases and J by 3 bases, with 12 bases of the junction left unmatched. The CDR3 bases are TGTGCCAGCAGCACACGGGACAGTAGGTCCGACACTGAAGCTTTCTTT. It yields the protein CASSTRDSRSDTEAFF.

This sequence joins TRBV9 and TRBJ2-1; the match to TRBD2 covers 11 bases. This CDR3 comprises 16 residues. Per germline, CDR1 SGDLS and CDR2 YYNGEE. V dropped 0 bases and J dropped 6; count of bases not matched to a gene: 5. CDR3 amino acids: CASSVDISGGANEQFF. The CDR3 nucleotides read TGTGCCAGCAGCGTAGATATTAGCGGGGGGGCCAATGAGCAGTTCTTC.

The rearrangement joins TRBV5-6 to TRBJ1-2; D is unresolved. Germline assignment: CDR1 SGHDT and CDR2 YYEEEE. The V end was cut by 3 bases, the J end by 0 bases, with 18 bases between. The CDR3 totals 17 residues. CDR3 sequence reads: CASSSRRDLGSNYGYTF. For the CDR3, the DNA is TGTGCCAGCAGCTCAAGACGGGATTTGGGATCTAACTATGGCTACACCTTC.